A selection of T cell receptor beta chains follows, all from one sample in a study of blood T cell repertoires in COVID-19. Some clones are missing from TCRdb's copy, which holds only in-frame ones; the method was immunoSEQ multiplex PCR. The sample records a few hundred thousand clones, roughly nine tenths being singletons. The sample comprised peripheral blood. The source is a man aged 18-30 years with active or convalescent COVID-19. Both conserved end residues are part of each CDR3. The order of the fields is V gene, J gene, D gene, clone size, CDR3 protein, CDR3 DNA. The D gene is left open where the match is weak. The size entry is marked missing in some rows and otherwise reads once, few, many or a size class.

>TRBV4-1|TRBJ1-2|NA|few
CASSQEEVSYGYTF
TGCGCCAGCAGCCAAGAAGAGGTGAGCTATGGCTACACCTTC
>TRBV6-5|TRBJ2-7|NA|NA
CASSLLGGRAGQYF
TGTGCCAGCAGTCTACTCGGGGGGCGCGCTGGGCAGTACTTC
>TRBV7-9|TRBJ2-1|TRBD2|NA
CASSLDPSGRYEQFF
TGTGCCAGCAGCTTAGATCCTAGCGGGAGATATGAGCAGTTCTTC
>TRBV24-1|TRBJ2-7|NA|NA
CATSGLNYEQYF
TGTGCCACCAGTGGACTGAACTACGAGCAGTACTTC
>TRBV3-1/TRBV3-2|TRBJ1-6|NA|NA
CASSQRGTYNSPLHF
TGTGCCAGCAGCCAACGGGGTACCTATAATTCACCCCTCCACTTT
>TRBV4-1|TRBJ1-5|NA|NA
CASSQNSGQPQHF
TGCGCCAGCAGCCAAAATTCGGGTCAGCCCCAGCATTTT
>TRBV3-1/TRBV3-2|TRBJ2-5|TRBD2|once
CASSQTSGGETQYF
TGTGCCAGCAGCCAGACTAGCGGGGGTGAGACCCAGTACTTC
>TRBV29-1|TRBJ2-7|NA|few
CSASPGPRPDYEQYF
TGCAGCGCCTCACCAGGGCCCAGACCTGACTACGAGCAGTACTTC
>TRBV5-8|TRBJ2-3|NA|NA
CASSFGGGTSRDTQYF
TGTGCCAGCAGCTTTGGTGGCGGGACGAGCAGAGATACGCAGTATTTT
>TRBV15|TRBJ2-2|TRBD2|NA
CATQSPGTSGTGELFF
TGTGCCACCCAAAGTCCCGGGACTAGCGGTACCGGGGAGCTGTTTTTT
>TRBV6-1|TRBJ1-4|NA|NA
CASSEQPPGSGEKLFF
TGTGCCAGCAGTGAACAACCCCCCGGGTCGGGGGAAAAACTGTTTTTT
>TRBV7-9|TRBJ1-2|NA|few
CASSPQPRGGDGYTF
TGTGCCAGCAGCCCCCAGCCGAGGGGGGGGGATGGCTACACCTTC
>TRBV2|TRBJ2-5|NA|NA
CASSEGGSETQYF
TGTGCCAGCAGTGAAGGCGGGTCAGAGACCCAGTACTTC
>TRBV5-1|TRBJ2-1|TRBD2|NA
CASSLALAEYNEQFF
TGCGCCAGCAGCTTGGCACTAGCGGAGTACAATGAGCAGTTCTTC
>TRBV27|TRBJ2-7|NA|NA
CASSLRYSYEQYF
TGTGCCAGCAGTTTACGGTACTCCTACGAGCAGTACTTC
>TRBV7-2|TRBJ1-2|TRBD1|NA
CASSLTGIDYGYTF
TGTGCCAGCAGCCTGACAGGGATTGACTATGGCTACACCTTC
>TRBV27|TRBJ2-7|TRBD1|few
CASSPVTGGDEQYF
TGTGCCAGCAGCCCGGTGACAGGGGGCGACGAGCAGTACTTC
>TRBV6-4|TRBJ2-5|NA|NA
CASRATPGLKKTETQYF
TGTGCCAGCAGGGCCACCCCGGGTCTCAAAAAAACGGAGACCCAGTACTTC
>TRBV28|TRBJ2-1|TRBD1|NA
CASSFYWTGEQFF
TGTGCCAGCAGTTTCTACTGGACAGGCGAGCAGTTCTTC
>TRBV25-1|TRBJ1-1|NA|NA
CASSEGPREAFF
TGTGCCAGCAGTGAGGGCCCCAGGGAAGCTTTCTTT
>TRBV25-1|TRBJ1-1|NA|NA
CASSDGWRTEAFF
TGTGCCAGCAGTGACGGATGGCGGACTGAAGCTTTCTTT
>TRBV7-3|TRBJ2-3|TRBD2|NA
CASSPKGLAGGPDTQYF
TGTGCCAGCAGCCCCAAGGGACTAGCGGGAGGCCCCGATACGCAGTATTTT
>TRBV4-1|TRBJ1-5|NA|NA
CASSREGTSPNQPQHF
TGCGCCAGCAGCCGGGAAGGGACATCCCCCAATCAGCCCCAGCATTTT
>TRBV6-5|TRBJ2-7|TRBD1|NA
CASRQGLLYEQYF
TGTGCCAGCAGACAGGGGCTTTTATATGAGCAGTACTTC
>TRBV19|TRBJ2-7|NA|NA
CASSMGIPYEQYF
TGTGCCAGTAGTATGGGCATACCCTACGAGCAGTACTTC
>TRBV28|TRBJ1-5|NA|NA
CASSLVDSSQPQHF
TGTGCCAGCAGTTTAGTAGACAGCTCTCAGCCCCAGCATTTT
>TRBV3-1/TRBV3-2|TRBJ2-5|TRBD1|NA
CASSLQGGSVTQYF
TGTGCCAGCAGCCTACAGGGGGGATCGGTGACCCAGTACTTC
>TRBV27|TRBJ2-1|TRBD2|NA
CASSLTHRTSGFESTYNEQFF
TGTGCCAGCAGTCTAACCCATCGGACTAGCGGGTTTGAGTCAACCTACAATGAGCAGTTCTTC
>TRBV11-3|TRBJ2-7|NA|NA
CASSFRDTDYEQYF
TGTGCCAGCAGCTTCAGAGACACTGACTACGAGCAGTACTTC
>TRBV3-1/TRBV3-2|TRBJ2-2|TRBD2|NA
CASSQGTSDTGELFF
TGTGCCAGCAGCCAAGGGACTAGCGACACCGGGGAGCTGTTTTTT
>TRBV11-2|TRBJ2-3|TRBD1|NA
CASSLYPHRGGSTDTQYF
TGTGCCAGCAGCTTATATCCCCACAGGGGTGGGAGCACAGATACGCAGTATTTT
>TRBV6-5|TRBJ2-7|TRBD2|NA
CASLSGRDYEQYF
TGTGCCAGCCTGAGCGGGAGGGATTACGAGCAGTACTTC
>TRBV27|TRBJ2-7|TRBD1|NA
CASSQQGNEQYF
TGTGCCAGCAGTCAACAGGGGAACGAGCAGTACTTC
>TRBV5-1|TRBJ1-1|TRBD1|NA
CASSFSDRDYTEAFF
TGCGCCAGCAGCTTTTCGGACAGGGACTACACTGAAGCTTTCTTT
>TRBV7-9|TRBJ2-2|TRBD2|NA
CASSLTSGGNTGELFF
TGTGCCAGCAGCTTGACTAGCGGGGGGAACACCGGGGAGCTGTTTTTT
>TRBV25-1|TRBJ1-1|TRBD1|few
CASSETGGITEAFF
TGTGCCAGCAGTGAAACAGGGGGCATCACTGAAGCTTTCTTT
>TRBV27|TRBJ1-2|NA|few
CASSFDIRAEYGYTF
TGTGCCAGCAGTTTCGATATCAGGGCTGAGTATGGCTACACCTTC
>TRBV9|TRBJ1-2|NA|NA
CASSDRVDGYTF
TGTGCCAGCAGCGACAGGGTGGACGGCTACACCTTC
>TRBV9|TRBJ2-7|TRBD2|NA
CASSVGEGSLSYEQYF
TGTGCCAGCAGCGTAGGGGAGGGGTCCTTATCCTACGAGCAGTACTTC
>TRBV18|TRBJ2-1|NA|NA
CASSPWSNRGNEQFF
TGTGCCAGCTCACCATGGAGCAACCGAGGTAATGAGCAGTTCTTC
>TRBV5-1|TRBJ2-3|TRBD2|NA
CASSLGGGADTQYF
TGCGCCAGCAGCCTCGGGGGGGGCGCAGATACGCAGTATTTT
>TRBV10-1|TRBJ2-5|NA|NA
CASSETPSGQETQYF
TGCGCCAGCAGTGAGACCCCATCGGGACAAGAGACCCAGTACTTC
>TRBV28|TRBJ1-2|NA|NA
CASSLGTGFTF
TGTGCCAGCAGTTTGGGCACAGGGTTCACCTTC
>TRBV7-9|TRBJ1-1|NA|NA
CASSPGQRTHRAFF
TGTGCCAGCAGTCCCGGGCAGCGGACCCATCGAGCTTTCTTT
>TRBV4-3|TRBJ1-2|NA|few
CASSQDPGEGYGYTF
TGCGCCAGCAGCCAAGATCCAGGGGAGGGGTATGGCTACACCTTC
>TRBV3-1/TRBV3-2|TRBJ2-3|NA|once
CASSQNSHVDTQYF
TGTGCCAGCAGCCAAAACAGTCATGTAGATACGCAGTATTTT
>TRBV13|TRBJ2-5|NA|NA
CASSLTGGVQETQYF
TGTGCCAGCAGCTTAACCGGCGGGGTACAAGAGACCCAGTACTTC
>TRBV29-1|TRBJ2-7|TRBD2|NA
CSAEREGSYEQYF
TGCAGCGCCGAGCGGGAGGGCTCCTACGAGCAGTACTTC
>TRBV7-9|TRBJ2-3|TRBD2|NA
CASSPSGHVDTQYF
TGTGCCAGCAGCCCTAGCGGCCACGTGGATACGCAGTATTTT
>TRBV9|TRBJ2-7|TRBD2|NA
CASSYREGRYEQYF
TGTGCCAGCAGCTATCGGGAGGGCCGGTACGAGCAGTACTTC